This T cell receptor beta chain stems from a study of blood T cell repertoires in COVID-19. Study details: Samples came from the United States, Italy and Spain, spanning acute and convalescent COVID-19. Sources were T cells, B-cell-depleted T cells, or PBMCs; the material itself was cDNA or gDNA.

V dropped 3 bases and J dropped 4 bases, with 12 bases sitting between them. Germline CDR1 and CDR2: LGHNA and YNFKEQ. CDR3 length: 14 amino acids. Study processing details: From reference gene primer amplification, estimates of nucleated cell counts were derived. Assay: immunoSEQ multiplex PCR; the TCRdb copy retains only in-frame clones and omits some. V and J calls and clone size are given by that table; D and trimming were obtained from the DNA. The top ten hold 35% to 40% of the sample, which has 130,000 to 150,000 clones, about 87% seen once. The specimen was peripheral blood. This receptor was identified in a man aged 50-59 years who had recovered from COVID-19. The chain recombines TRBV4-2 with TRBJ2-5; D possibly corresponds to TRBD1 (6 bases). The CDR3 region has the DNA TGTGCCAGCAGCCAGGAACAGGGCAGAGAGACCCAGTACTTC. This encodes CASSQEQGRETQYF.